This paragraph reports one T cell receptor beta chain. The record originates from a study of blood T cell repertoires in COVID-19. Study overall: Whether acute or convalescent, the COVID-19 samples came from the United States, Italy and Spain. From T cells, B-cell-depleted T cells, or PBMCs came the material, which was cDNA or gDNA.

The V gene's germline CDR1 is KGHSY and CDR2 FQNENV. CDR3 size: 13 residues. The V and J ends lost 1 base and 10 bases respectively, with 11 bases between them. TCRdb's table, derived via immunoSEQ multiplex PCR, lists solely in-frame clones and lacks some. The data hold approximately 69,000 clones, with 75% to 90% observed a single time. The gene calls are TRBV16 and TRBJ2-1, with D unclear. The sequenced sample consisted of peripheral blood. This sequence originates from an elderly woman with acute or convalescent COVID-19. The DNA of the CDR3 is TGTGCCAGCAGCCAATTATACGGGTTGGAGCAGTTCTTC. Translation gives CASSQLYGLEQFF.